Listed below are T cell receptor beta chains from one sample, sequenced in a study of blood T cell repertoires in COVID-19. Some clones are missing from TCRdb's copy, which holds only in-frame ones; the method was immunoSEQ multiplex PCR. The table lists 490,000 or so clones, 88% of them singletons. Sample: PBMCs or T cells enriched from blood (not recorded which). Source of these receptors: an older woman who had recovered from COVID-19. The CDR3 runs from the conserved cysteine through the conserved F or W. Each record gives: V gene, D gene, clone size, J gene, CDR3 DNA, CDR3 protein. The D gene is left open where the match is weak. Rows may omit the clone size; those that give it use once, few, many or a size class.

v_gene: TRBV29-1
d_gene: TRBD1
abundance: -
j_gene: TRBJ2-1
CDR3nt: TGCAGCGTGGGTCGGGACAGGGCGAATGAGCAGTTCTTC
CDR3aa: CSVGRDRANEQFF

v_gene: TRBV6-5
d_gene: -
abundance: once
j_gene: TRBJ1-2
CDR3nt: TGTGCCAGCAGTTACCAGGGAGGAGTTTATGGCTACACCTTC
CDR3aa: CASSYQGGVYGYTF

v_gene: TRBV5-1
d_gene: TRBD1
abundance: -
j_gene: TRBJ1-1
CDR3nt: TGCGCCAGCAGCTCCACAGGGGGGGGACTTACTGAAGCTTTCTTT
CDR3aa: CASSSTGGGLTEAFF

v_gene: TRBV2
d_gene: TRBD2
abundance: -
j_gene: TRBJ2-5
CDR3nt: TGTGCCAGCGGCGGTAGACTAGCGGGGCTAAAAGAGACCCAGTACTTC
CDR3aa: CASGGRLAGLKETQYF

v_gene: TRBV29-1
d_gene: -
abundance: -
j_gene: TRBJ1-4
CDR3nt: TGCAGCGTTTTGTCTGGCCGAACCACTAATGAAAAACTGTTTTTT
CDR3aa: CSVLSGRTTNEKLFF

v_gene: TRBV24-1
d_gene: -
abundance: -
j_gene: TRBJ1-5
CDR3nt: TGTGCCACCAGTGACCCCCGGGGGGGCGCCAATCAGCCCCAGCATTTT
CDR3aa: CATSDPRGGANQPQHF

v_gene: TRBV5-8
d_gene: -
abundance: -
j_gene: TRBJ2-2
CDR3nt: TGTGCCAGCAGCTTGGGGCCAGGCCGAACGAACACCGGGGAGCTGTTTTTT
CDR3aa: CASSLGPGRTNTGELFF

v_gene: TRBV5-1
d_gene: -
abundance: -
j_gene: TRBJ1-1
CDR3nt: TGCGCCAAGCTTGAGCGGCCGTGCGCTGAAGCTTTCTTT
CDR3aa: CAKLERPCAEAFF

v_gene: TRBV4-1
d_gene: -
abundance: -
j_gene: TRBJ1-3
CDR3nt: TGCGCCAGCAGCCAAGATGGGAGAACGAAGCCTTCTGGAAACACCATATATTTT
CDR3aa: CASSQDGRTKPSGNTIYF

v_gene: TRBV9
d_gene: -
abundance: -
j_gene: TRBJ1-2
CDR3nt: TGTGCCAGCAGGACAGCAACCTATGGCTACACCTTC
CDR3aa: CASRTATYGYTF

v_gene: TRBV27
d_gene: -
abundance: once
j_gene: TRBJ2-4
CDR3nt: TGTGCCAGCAGTCCTTCGGGGACTTCCCTAGCCAAAAACATTCAGTACTTC
CDR3aa: CASSPSGTSLAKNIQYF

v_gene: TRBV3-1/TRBV3-2
d_gene: -
abundance: -
j_gene: TRBJ1-2
CDR3nt: TGTGCCAGCAGCCAAGGTCCGGGTACCGGTGGCTACACCTTC
CDR3aa: CASSQGPGTGGYTF

v_gene: TRBV9
d_gene: TRBD2
abundance: few
j_gene: TRBJ2-2
CDR3nt: TGTGCCAGCAACGGGAGGGCCGCCGGGGAGCTGTTTTTT
CDR3aa: CASNGRAAGELFF

v_gene: TRBV28
d_gene: -
abundance: few
j_gene: TRBJ2-2
CDR3nt: TGTGCCAGCACCCTGAGGCTATCGAACACCGGGGAGCTGTTTTTT
CDR3aa: CASTLRLSNTGELFF

v_gene: TRBV29-1
d_gene: TRBD1
abundance: -
j_gene: TRBJ1-4
CDR3nt: TGCAGCGTTGAACCCGGGACAGGGGATGAAAAACTGTTTTTT
CDR3aa: CSVEPGTGDEKLFF

v_gene: TRBV5-4
d_gene: TRBD1
abundance: -
j_gene: TRBJ1-2
CDR3nt: TGTGCCAGCAGCACCGGACAGGGGGCCAACTATGGCTACACCTTC
CDR3aa: CASSTGQGANYGYTF

v_gene: TRBV30
d_gene: TRBD1
abundance: -
j_gene: TRBJ1-4
CDR3nt: TGTGCCTGGAGGTCAGGGGGCACAACTAATGAAAAACTGTTTTTT
CDR3aa: CAWRSGGTTNEKLFF

v_gene: TRBV5-1
d_gene: -
abundance: few
j_gene: TRBJ1-1
CDR3nt: TGCGCCAGCAGTGGGCAGCCGAACACTGAAGCTTTCTTT
CDR3aa: CASSGQPNTEAFF

v_gene: TRBV18
d_gene: -
abundance: -
j_gene: TRBJ2-1
CDR3nt: TGTGCCAGCTCACCAAGCGTCTCCTACAATGAGCAGTTCTTC
CDR3aa: CASSPSVSYNEQFF

v_gene: TRBV28
d_gene: TRBD1
abundance: -
j_gene: TRBJ1-2
CDR3nt: TGTGCCAGCAGTTTACTTACAGGGGTAACTAACTATGGCTACACCTTC
CDR3aa: CASSLLTGVTNYGYTF

v_gene: TRBV7-9
d_gene: -
abundance: -
j_gene: TRBJ2-2
CDR3nt: TGTGCCAGCAGCTCGCGGGACTTCCATCCAACCGGGGAGCTGTTTTTT
CDR3aa: CASSSRDFHPTGELFF

v_gene: TRBV3-1/TRBV3-2
d_gene: -
abundance: -
j_gene: TRBJ2-6
CDR3nt: TGTGCCAGCAGCCAAGGCCCTCCAGGCTCTGGGGCCAACGTCCTGACTTTC
CDR3aa: CASSQGPPGSGANVLTF

v_gene: TRBV28
d_gene: TRBD2
abundance: -
j_gene: TRBJ2-4
CDR3nt: TGTGCCAGCACCCCCCCCCGGCTAGCGGGGGGACCAAACATTCAGTACTTC
CDR3aa: CASTPPRLAGGPNIQYF

v_gene: TRBV11-2
d_gene: TRBD1
abundance: -
j_gene: TRBJ1-6
CDR3nt: TGTGCCAGCAGCCAAAAGACAGGGGTGCCCTATAATTCACCCCTCCACTTT
CDR3aa: CASSQKTGVPYNSPLHF

v_gene: TRBV5-1
d_gene: -
abundance: -
j_gene: TRBJ2-6
CDR3nt: TGCGCCAGCAGCTTTATCTTGGGGGGCTCTGGGGCCAACGTCCTGACTTTC
CDR3aa: CASSFILGGSGANVLTF

v_gene: TRBV20-1
d_gene: -
abundance: -
j_gene: TRBJ2-2
CDR3nt: TGCAGTGCTAGAGCATCCGGGGAGCTGTTTTTT
CDR3aa: CSARASGELFF

v_gene: TRBV27
d_gene: TRBD1
abundance: once
j_gene: TRBJ1-6
CDR3nt: TGTGCCATCAGAGCGAAGGGGACAGGGCATTCACCCCTCCACTTT
CDR3aa: CAIRAKGTGHSPLHF

v_gene: TRBV10-3
d_gene: TRBD1
abundance: -
j_gene: TRBJ1-1
CDR3nt: TGTGCCATCACGACAGGGGATACTGAAGCTTTCTTT
CDR3aa: CAITTGDTEAFF

v_gene: TRBV18
d_gene: -
abundance: -
j_gene: TRBJ1-3
CDR3nt: TGTGCCAGCTCACCCTCCGGACAACTCTCTGGAAACACCATATATTTT
CDR3aa: CASSPSGQLSGNTIYF

v_gene: TRBV6-5
d_gene: -
abundance: few
j_gene: TRBJ1-1
CDR3nt: TGTGCCAGCAGTCTCCCGAACACTGAAGCTTTCTTT
CDR3aa: CASSLPNTEAFF

v_gene: TRBV5-1
d_gene: -
abundance: once
j_gene: TRBJ2-6
CDR3nt: TGCGCCAGCATGGGGAGGCTCTCTGGGGCCAACGTCCTGACTTTC
CDR3aa: CASMGRLSGANVLTF

v_gene: TRBV6-5
d_gene: -
abundance: -
j_gene: TRBJ1-6
CDR3nt: TGTGCCAGCGGGGCAGCTTATAATTCACCCCTCCACTTT
CDR3aa: CASGAAYNSPLHF

v_gene: TRBV10-3
d_gene: TRBD2
abundance: -
j_gene: TRBJ2-7
CDR3nt: TGTGCCATCAGACCCACGGGGGGAGGTGAGCAGTACTTC
CDR3aa: CAIRPTGGGEQYF

v_gene: TRBV7-2
d_gene: -
abundance: -
j_gene: TRBJ1-2
CDR3nt: TGTGCCAGCAGCTTAGACAGGGACTATGGCTACACCTTC
CDR3aa: CASSLDRDYGYTF

v_gene: TRBV21-1
d_gene: -
abundance: -
j_gene: TRBJ2-6
CDR3nt: TGTGCCAGCAGCGTGACAGCGGGCTTAGGTGGGGCCAACGTCCTGACTTTC
CDR3aa: CASSVTAGLGGANVLTF

v_gene: TRBV18
d_gene: TRBD1
abundance: -
j_gene: TRBJ1-1
CDR3nt: TGTGCCAGCTCACCTGTCCCAGGGGGGATACCGAACACTGAAGCTTTCTTT
CDR3aa: CASSPVPGGIPNTEAFF

v_gene: TRBV11-3
d_gene: -
abundance: -
j_gene: TRBJ2-7
CDR3nt: TGTGCCAGCAGCTTAAATTTAAGGTATCACAGCTCCTACGAGCAGTACTTC
CDR3aa: CASSLNLRYHSSYEQYF

v_gene: TRBV12-3/TRBV12-4
d_gene: -
abundance: -
j_gene: TRBJ1-2
CDR3nt: TGTGCCAGCAGTTTGACAGTTCTCTATGGCTACACCTTC
CDR3aa: CASSLTVLYGYTF

v_gene: TRBV28
d_gene: -
abundance: -
j_gene: TRBJ2-4
CDR3nt: TGTGCCAGCAGTTTGTTCCGGGGTTACAAAAACATTCAGTACTTC
CDR3aa: CASSLFRGYKNIQYF

v_gene: TRBV7-9
d_gene: -
abundance: -
j_gene: TRBJ2-1
CDR3nt: TGTGCCAGCAGCTTAGCGTGGGAGGCTAGCGTCCACAATGAGCAGTTCTTC
CDR3aa: CASSLAWEASVHNEQFF

v_gene: TRBV18
d_gene: -
abundance: -
j_gene: TRBJ2-1
CDR3nt: TGTGCCAGCTCACCAGTCGGGGGGCATGAGCAGTTCTTC
CDR3aa: CASSPVGGHEQFF

v_gene: TRBV5-1
d_gene: -
abundance: -
j_gene: TRBJ2-3
CDR3nt: TGCGCCAGCAGCTTGATCCAGGGATCAGATACGCAGTATTTT
CDR3aa: CASSLIQGSDTQYF